This T cell receptor (beta chain) was sequenced during a study of blood T cells in healthy people across ages. This clonotype was counted between two and nine times. Germline CDR1 reads DFQATT; CDR2 reads SNEGSKA (reference sequence). The CDR3 sequence is 14 residues long. V was pared by 0 bases and J by 1 base, with 4 bases between. For the second PCR, which ran for about 6 to 12 cycles, a sample-barcoded 5' primer and a J-beta primer mix were used. MiXCR, applied by TCRdb to the 5' RACE reads, yields one record per CDR3 protein. The sample contains some 930,000 distinct CDR3 sequences, almost 30% of which appear only once. The sample was also linked to a second study, of T cells of mothers and their children. Per that paper: Maternal samples each gave over 8.5 million TCR beta CDR3 reads, and child samples approximately 3 million each.

This clonotype was obtained from a woman aged 40 to 50 in good health. The chain is built from TRBV20-1 and TRBJ1-6, with D unclear. Material: blood. DNA for the CDR3: TGCAGTGCTAGAGATCAATCCTATAATTCACCCCTCCACTTT. Its translation: CSARDQSYNSPLHF.